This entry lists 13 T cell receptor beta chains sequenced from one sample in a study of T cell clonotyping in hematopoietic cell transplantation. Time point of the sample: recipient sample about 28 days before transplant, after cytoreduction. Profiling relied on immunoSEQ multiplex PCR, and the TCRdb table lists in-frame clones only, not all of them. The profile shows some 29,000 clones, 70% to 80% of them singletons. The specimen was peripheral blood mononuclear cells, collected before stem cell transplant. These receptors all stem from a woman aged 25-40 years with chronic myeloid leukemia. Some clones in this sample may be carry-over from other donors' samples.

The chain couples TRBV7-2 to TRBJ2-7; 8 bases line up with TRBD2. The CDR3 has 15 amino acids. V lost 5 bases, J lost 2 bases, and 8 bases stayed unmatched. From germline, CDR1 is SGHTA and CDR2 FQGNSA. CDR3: CASSLTGGSTYEQYF. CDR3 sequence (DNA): TGTGCCAGCAGCCTGACGGGGGGGTCTACCTACGAGCAGTACTTC.

DNA of the CDR3: TGTGCCAGCAGCCTCCGGACAGGAGGGGATGAAAAACTGTTTTTT. Its translation: CASSLRTGGDEKLFF. This chain joins TRBV7-7 and TRBJ1-4, with TRBD1 matching 7 bases. V shed 5 bases, J shed 6 bases, and the junction held 9 bases outside the gene matches. The CDR3 sequence is 15 residues long. Germline CDR1 is SSHAT and CDR2 is FNYEAQ (reference sequence). The full variable domain, in which reference TRBV7-7 and TRBJ1-4 provide the parts outside the CDR3, is GAGVSQSPRYKVTKRGQDVTLRCDPISSHATLYWYQQALGQGPEFLTYFNYEAQPDKSGLPSDRFSAERPEGSISTLTIQRTEQRDSAMYRCASSLRTGGDEKLFFGSGTQLSVL.

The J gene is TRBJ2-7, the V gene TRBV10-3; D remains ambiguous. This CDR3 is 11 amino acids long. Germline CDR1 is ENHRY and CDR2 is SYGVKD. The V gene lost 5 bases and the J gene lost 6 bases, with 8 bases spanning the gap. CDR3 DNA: TGTGCCATCAGTCTCGAAAGCGAGCAGTACTTC. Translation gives CAISLESEQYF.

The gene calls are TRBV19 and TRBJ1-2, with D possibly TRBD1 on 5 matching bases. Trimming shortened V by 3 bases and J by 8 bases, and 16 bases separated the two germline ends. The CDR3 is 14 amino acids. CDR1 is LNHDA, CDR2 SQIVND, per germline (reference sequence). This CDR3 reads CASSMPPGARGYTF. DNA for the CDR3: TGTGCCAGTAGTATGCCCCCCGGGGCACGAGGCTACACCTTC.

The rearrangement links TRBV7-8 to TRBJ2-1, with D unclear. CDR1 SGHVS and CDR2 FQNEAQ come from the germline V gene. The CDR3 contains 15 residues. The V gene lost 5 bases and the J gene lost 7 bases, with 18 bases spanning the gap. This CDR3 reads CASSLLPYRGNEQFF. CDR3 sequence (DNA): TGTGCCAGCAGCCTTCTCCCATACCGTGGGAATGAGCAGTTCTTC.

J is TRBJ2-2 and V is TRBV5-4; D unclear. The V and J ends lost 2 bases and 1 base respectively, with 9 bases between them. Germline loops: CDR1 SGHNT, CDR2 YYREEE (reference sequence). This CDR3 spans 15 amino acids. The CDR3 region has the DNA TGTGCCAGCAGCTTCCAAGCGCTGAACACCGGGGAGCTGTTTTTT. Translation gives CASSFQALNTGELFF.

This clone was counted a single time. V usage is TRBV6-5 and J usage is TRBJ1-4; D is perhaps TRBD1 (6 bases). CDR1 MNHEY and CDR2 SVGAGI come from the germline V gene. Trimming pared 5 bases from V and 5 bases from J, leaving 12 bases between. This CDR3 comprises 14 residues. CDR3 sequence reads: CASSLTGINEKLFF. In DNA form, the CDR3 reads TGTGCCAGCAGTCTGACAGGAATAAATGAAAAACTGTTTTTT.

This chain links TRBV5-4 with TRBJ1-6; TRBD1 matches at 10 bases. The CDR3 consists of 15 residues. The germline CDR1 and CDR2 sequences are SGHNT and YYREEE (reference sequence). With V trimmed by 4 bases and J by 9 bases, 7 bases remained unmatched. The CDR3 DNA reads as TGTGCCAGCAGCGCCAGACAGGGGGCAGGTTCACCCCTCCACTTT. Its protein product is CASSARQGAGSPLHF. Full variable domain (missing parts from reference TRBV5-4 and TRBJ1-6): ETGVTQSPTHLIKTRGQQVTLRCSSQSGHNTVSWYQQALGQGPQFIFQYYREEENGRGNFPPRFSGLQFPNYSSELNVNALELDDSALYLCASSARQGAGSPLHFGNGTRLTVT.

This CDR3 is CASSRFGESDSPLHF. The CDR3, as DNA: TGTGCCAGCAGCCGTTTTGGGGAATCCGATTCACCCCTCCACTTT. The chain links TRBV5-6 to TRBJ1-6; D is unresolved. The germline V gene has CDR1 SGHDT and CDR2 YYEEEE. The CDR3 extends over 15 amino acids. V was cut by 4 bases and J by 8 bases, with 16 bases left in between.

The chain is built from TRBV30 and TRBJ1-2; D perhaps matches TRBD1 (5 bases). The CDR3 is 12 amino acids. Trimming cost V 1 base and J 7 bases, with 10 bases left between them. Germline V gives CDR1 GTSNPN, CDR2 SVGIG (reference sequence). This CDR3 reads CAWSGGTGGYTF. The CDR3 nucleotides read TGTGCCTGGAGTGGCGGGACGGGTGGCTACACCTTC.

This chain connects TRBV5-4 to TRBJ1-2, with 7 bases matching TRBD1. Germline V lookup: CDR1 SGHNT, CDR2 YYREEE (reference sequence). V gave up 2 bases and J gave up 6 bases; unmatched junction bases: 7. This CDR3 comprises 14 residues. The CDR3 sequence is CASSFLTGSDGYTF. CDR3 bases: TGTGCCAGCAGCTTCCTGACAGGGTCTGATGGCTACACCTTC.

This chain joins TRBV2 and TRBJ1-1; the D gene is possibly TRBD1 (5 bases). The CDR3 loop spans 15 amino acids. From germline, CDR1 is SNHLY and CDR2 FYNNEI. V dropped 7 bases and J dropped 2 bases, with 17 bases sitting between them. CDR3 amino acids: CASMVQGLTNTEAFF. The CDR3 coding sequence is TGTGCCAGCATGGTCCAGGGTTTAACTAACACTGAAGCTTTCTTT.

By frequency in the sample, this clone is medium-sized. The CDR3 region is CASSLTGNSPLHF. DNA for the CDR3: TGTGCCAGCAGCTTAACTGGTAATTCACCCCTCCACTTT. This chain joins TRBV7-3 and TRBJ1-6, with no clear D. Trimming pared 0 bases from V and 6 bases from J, leaving 3 bases between. Germline V CDR1 and CDR2: SGHTA, FQGTGA. The CDR3 loop spans 13 amino acids.